This passage covers 27 T cell receptor beta chains from one sample sequenced in a study of Ad26.COV2.S vaccination and SARS-CoV-2 variants (TCRdb year 2021). Library prep was done by the immunoSEQ multiplex PCR assay. Sourced from immuneACCESS, this table was stored by TCRdb with only in-frame sequences that have V and J called. A share of the clones is absent; for the studies checked, an unresolved V gene accounts for under half, and the remainder has no known explanation. This sample gives roughly 380,000 clones in total; 90% to 95% of them show up just once. About 3.9% of the sample comes from the top ten. The time point label, read with the paper, signifies: individuals recovered from natural SARS-CoV-2 infection. The sequencing here drew on peripheral blood, taken after recovery from COVID-19. The receptors were gathered from a human donor who had recovered from COVID-19.

In DNA form, the CDR3 reads TGTGCCAGCAGCCCCGGGGGTAGCGGGGGGGTCCATGAGCAGTTCTTC. The encoded protein is CASSPGGSGGVHEQFF. The chain links TRBV4-2 to TRBJ2-1, with 11 bases identical to TRBD2. CDR1 is LGHNA, CDR2 YNFKEQ, per germline. Losses at the gene ends were 4 bases for V and 8 bases for J; bases not matched to a gene: 10. This CDR3 is 16 amino acids long.

The J gene is TRBJ1-1, the V gene TRBV18, with 7 bases fitting TRBD1. Per the germline V gene, CDR1 is KGHSH and CDR2 is LQKENI. With V trimmed by 6 bases and J by 1 base, 8 bases remained unmatched. CDR3 length equals 15 residues. The CDR3 sequence: CASSGNRGQNTEAFF. For the CDR3, the DNA is TGTGCCAGCTCGGGGAACAGGGGCCAGAACACTGAAGCTTTCTTT.

This chain joins TRBV6-1 and TRBJ1-1; TRBD1 matches 11 bases. J lost 0 bases, V lost 4 bases, and 4 bases had no gene match. Germline CDR1 MNHNS, CDR2 SASEGT. CDR3 length: 16 amino acids. CDR3 region: CASSGRDRGVNTEAFF. The CDR3 DNA reads as TGTGCCAGCAGTGGCCGGGACAGGGGGGTGAACACTGAAGCTTTCTTT.

There are a few counts of this clone. The chain links TRBV3-1 (or the pseudogene TRBV3-2) to TRBJ2-5; a weak D match, TRBD2 (6 bases). Per the germline V gene, CDR1 is LGHDT and CDR2 is YNNKEL (reference sequence). The CDR3 contains 15 residues. The V gene lost 0 bases and the J gene lost 5 bases, with 13 bases spanning the gap. CDR3 protein: CASSQDVAGRETQYF. CDR3 in DNA: TGTGCCAGCAGCCAAGATGTGGCGGGAAGGGAGACCCAGTACTTC.

The chain combines TRBV3-1 (or the pseudogene TRBV3-2) with TRBJ1-5; D is uncertain. Deletions cut 0 bases from V and 3 bases from J, with 9 bases between. The CDR3 sequence is 15 residues long. CDR1 and CDR2 (germline): LGHDT, YNNKEL (reference sequence). The CDR3 coding sequence is TGTGCCAGCAGCCAAGATACGAGTACCAATCAGCCCCAGCATTTT. It encodes CASSQDTSTNQPQHF.

CDR3 sequence reads: CASRPSDRVGEQYF. The CDR3 bases are TGTGCCAGTAGACCTTCGGACAGGGTCGGCGAGCAGTACTTC. The chain combines TRBV19 with TRBJ2-7; TRBD1 matches at 8 bases. V trimming: 6 bases; J trimming: 6 bases; junction bases outside the gene matches: 10. Germline V CDR1 and CDR2: LNHDA, SQIVND (reference sequence). CDR3 size: 14 residues. The whole variable domain, filled in from reference TRBV19 and TRBJ2-7, reads DGGITQSPKYLFRKEGQNVTLSCEQNLNHDAMYWYRQDPGQGLRLIYYSQIVNDFQKGDIAEGYSVSREKKESFPLTVTSAQKNPTAFYLCASRPSDRVGEQYFGPGTRLTVT.

The gene calls are TRBV19 and TRBJ1-2; a possible D gene is TRBD1 (6 bases). Looked up from germline, CDR1 is LNHDA and CDR2 is SQIVND (reference sequence). The CDR3 sequence is 13 residues long. V lost 5 bases and J lost 8, with 15 bases in between. In DNA form, the CDR3 reads TGTGCCAGTAGTGTCGGACAGAACCTCGGCTACACCTTC. As protein: CASSVGQNLGYTF.

Only a few counts were recorded for this clone. The chain has TRBV12-5 and TRBJ1-5; unclear D gene. The CDR3 has 16 residues. CDR1 and CDR2 from the germline V gene are LGHNT and FRNRAP. With 0 bases removed from V and 2 bases from J, the gap between germline ends came to 11 bases. The DNA for the CDR3 is TGTGCTAGTGGTTTGGTAGTCCACCCTGGCAATCAGCCCCAGCATTTT. This gives the protein CASGLVVHPGNQPQHF.

The J gene is TRBJ1-4, the V gene TRBV2; D is possibly TRBD1 (6 bases). The CDR3 totals 14 residues. V was trimmed by 8 bases and J by 2 bases, leaving 12 bases between them. Germline V gives CDR1 SNHLY, CDR2 FYNNEI. CDR3: CASDRYSTNEKLFF. The CDR3 DNA reads TGTGCCAGCGACAGGTACTCGACTAATGAAAAACTGTTTTTT.

The V call is TRBV6-6, the J call TRBJ1-3; D call uncertain. CDR3 length equals 14 residues. Germline assignment: CDR1 MNHNY and CDR2 SVGAGI (reference sequence). V gave up 0 bases and J gave up 4 bases, with 7 bases separating them. This chain's CDR3 is CASSYSGGGNTIYF. The CDR3 DNA reads TGTGCCAGCAGTTACTCCGGTGGGGGAAACACCATATATTTT.

The CDR3 coding sequence is TGTGCCAGCAGTTTAACGAGGGTCCTTACGAATGAGCAGTTCTTC. It yields the protein CASSLTRVLTNEQFF. This chain connects TRBV27 to TRBJ2-1, with TRBD2 as a possible D gene (5 bases). The CDR3 runs to 15 residues. Germline values: CDR1 MNHEY, CDR2 SMNVEV (reference sequence). Between the trimmed V and J ends, which lost 2 bases and 7 bases, there was a span of 15 bases.

The V gene is TRBV2, the J gene TRBJ2-3; D is possibly TRBD1 (5 bases). Germline V gives CDR1 SNHLY, CDR2 FYNNEI. This CDR3 spans 16 amino acids. The V end was cut by 0 bases, the J end by 0 bases, with 10 bases between. As DNA, the CDR3 is TGTGCCAGCAGTGAAGCATGGGGCCCCAGCACAGATACGCAGTATTTT. Its translation: CASSEAWGPSTDTQYF.

The rearrangement links TRBV29-1 to TRBJ2-7; 8 bases map to TRBD1. CDR1 and CDR2 (germline): SQVTM, ANQGSEA. V trimming: 5 bases; J trimming: 5 bases; junction bases outside the gene matches: 5. The CDR3 is 12 residues long. CDR3 nucleotides: TGCAGCGTTCGACAGGGGACGGACGAGCAGTACTTC. This encodes CSVRQGTDEQYF.

The chain carries TRBV10-2 and TRBJ1-2, with D tentatively TRBD1 (5 bases). V was pared by 7 bases and J by 0 bases, with 12 bases between. The CDR3 has 14 residues. Per germline, CDR1 WSHSY and CDR2 SAAADI. In DNA, the CDR3 is TGCGCCAGCACGGGGGGGTCCTCTAACTATGGCTACACCTTC. Its translation is CASTGGSSNYGYTF.

This chain joins TRBV27 and TRBJ2-5, with TRBD2 matching over 11 bases. The trim removed 4 bases at V and 1 base at J, leaving 11 bases unmatched. Germline V gene data show CDR1 as MNHEY and CDR2 as SMNVEV (reference sequence). This CDR3 region has 18 residues. For the CDR3, the DNA is TGTGCCAGCAGTTCCGCCACCCGACTAGCGGGGACCCAAGAGACCCAGTACTTC. This encodes CASSSATRLAGTQETQYF.

V is TRBV9 and J is TRBJ1-1; TRBD1 might be the D (6 bases). The ends were cut back, 0 bases at V and 5 bases at J, with 14 bases in the middle. The CDR3 contains 15 residues. Germline V gene lookup returns CDR1 SGDLS and CDR2 YYNGEE. The CDR3 loop is CASSVGSRGDTEAFF. CDR3 bases: TGTGCCAGCAGCGTAGGTTCCAGGGGAGATACTGAAGCTTTCTTT.

V gene TRBV4-2 combines with J gene TRBJ2-7; D ambiguous. The CDR3 extends over 14 amino acids. The V end was cut by 0 bases, the J end by 2 bases, with 8 bases between. CDR1 is LGHNA and CDR2 is YNFKEQ in the germline V gene. This CDR3 is CASSQEFLAYEQYF. CDR3 bases: TGTGCCAGCAGCCAAGAGTTCCTTGCCTACGAGCAGTACTTC.

The J gene is TRBJ2-7, the V gene TRBV3-1 (or the pseudogene TRBV3-2); tentatively, D is TRBD1 (6 bases). Trimming pared 0 bases from V and 3 bases from J, leaving 9 bases between. This CDR3 comprises 14 residues. Looked up from germline, CDR1 is LGHDT and CDR2 is YNNKEL (reference sequence). CDR3 sequence (DNA): TGTGCCAGCAGCCAAGAGGGGGCAGACTACGAGCAGTACTTC. Encoded protein: CASSQEGADYEQYF.

The sample holds a few counts of this clone. The gene calls are TRBV3-1 (or the pseudogene TRBV3-2) and TRBJ1-6; D possibly corresponds to TRBD1 (6 bases). The germline CDR1 and CDR2 sequences are LGHDT and YNNKEL (reference sequence). With 0 bases removed from V and 1 base from J, the gap between germline ends came to 7 bases. The CDR3 is 16 residues long. The CDR3 nucleotides are TGTGCCAGCAGCCAAGAACAGGGTTCCTATAATTCACCCCTCCACTTT. This codes for CASSQEQGSYNSPLHF.

The CDR3 spells CASSRDRTLREQYF. CDR3 nucleotide sequence: TGCGCCAGCAGCCGGGACAGGACCCTCCGGGAGCAGTACTTC. The chain employs TRBV4-1 and TRBJ2-7; 8 bases are shared with TRBD1. Germline lookup yields CDR1 MGHRA and CDR2 YSYEKL. J gave up 7 bases and V 4 bases, and 9 bases lay outside the gene matches. This CDR3 spans 14 amino acids.

This clone was detected a few times. The rearrangement joins TRBV6-6 to TRBJ1-5, with D possibly TRBD1 on 5 matching bases. V lost 5 bases to trimming and J lost 4 bases, with 21 bases between them. The CDR3 spans 17 residues. Germline CDR1 is MNHNY and CDR2 is SVGAGI (reference sequence). The CDR3 region is CASSRSYRFNSNQPQHF. The CDR3 coding sequence is TGTGCCAGCAGTCGGTCATACAGGTTTAATTCGAATCAGCCCCAGCATTTT.

This chain links TRBV18 with TRBJ1-3; D possibly corresponds to TRBD1 (6 bases). Per germline, CDR1 KGHSH and CDR2 LQKENI. V gave up 1 base and J gave up 6 bases, with 16 bases separating them. The CDR3 runs 16 residues. The chain's CDR3 is CASSPLSGGRENTIYF. CDR3 coding DNA: TGTGCCAGCTCACCACTTTCTGGGGGGCGTGAAAACACCATATATTTT.

V usage is TRBV9 and J usage is TRBJ2-3; 9 bases match TRBD2. With 3 bases clipped from V and 1 base from J, the junction kept 0 bases outside the gene matches. The V gene's germline CDR1 is SGDLS and CDR2 YYNGEE. CDR3 length: 14 amino acids. This CDR3 reads CASSASGGTDTQYF. The CDR3 DNA reads as TGTGCCAGCAGCGCTAGCGGGGGCACAGATACGCAGTATTTT.

The chain has TRBV7-2 and TRBJ2-7; D is ambiguous. The CDR3 covers 12 residues. Germline CDR1 reads SGHTA; CDR2 reads FQGNSA. Trimming shortened V by 4 bases and J by 0 bases, and 4 bases separated the two germline ends. The CDR3 region is CASSWSSYEQYF. The CDR3, as DNA: TGTGCCAGCAGCTGGAGCTCCTACGAGCAGTACTTC.

The V and J genes are TRBV7-3 and TRBJ2-2, with D maybe TRBD1 (6 bases). V gave up 4 bases and J gave up 6 bases, with 15 bases separating them. The CDR3 is 15 amino acids. The germline V gene has CDR1 SGHTA and CDR2 FQGTGA. This chain's CDR3 is CASSSTGPGAGELFF. CDR3 sequence (DNA): TGTGCCAGCAGCTCTACAGGGCCTGGGGCCGGGGAGCTGTTTTTT. Drawing the rest from reference TRBV7-3 and TRBJ2-2, the complete variable domain is GAGVSQTPSNKVTEKGKYVELRCDPISGHTALYWYRQSLGQGPEFLIYFQGTGAADDSGLPNDRFFAVRPEGSVSTLKIQRTERGDSAVYLCASSSTGPGAGELFFGEGSRLTVL.

The chain uses TRBV10-3 and TRBJ2-7, with TRBD1 matching 7 bases. CDR1 and CDR2 (germline): ENHRY, SYGVKD. This CDR3 has 16 residues. J lost 4 bases, V lost 3 bases, and 12 bases had no gene match. The CDR3 protein is CAISDLDRPSLYEQYF. CDR3 DNA sequence: TGTGCCATCAGTGACTTGGACAGGCCATCACTTTACGAGCAGTACTTC.

V is TRBV7-9 and J is TRBJ1-1, with 10 positions matching TRBD1. Unmatched junction bases numbered 8, after V lost 6 bases and J lost 4 bases. Germline CDR1 SEHNR, CDR2 FQNEAQ (reference sequence). The CDR3 totals 15 residues. CDR3 sequence (DNA): TGTGCCAGCAGGTCACCGGGACAGGGGAGCACTGAAGCTTTCTTT. The encoded protein is CASRSPGQGSTEAFF.